These T cell receptor beta chains were read from a single sample in a study of blood T cells in healthy people across ages. One entry per CDR3 protein, called by TCRdb with MiXCR from the 5' RACE reads. The table has hundreds of thousands of distinct CDR3 sequences, roughly 50% seen once. The specimen sequenced was blood. These TCRs come from a woman aged 60-70 years in good health. CDR3s include the opening cysteine and the closing phenylalanine or tryptophan. A D gene is named only where the DNA matches it firmly. Only some rows state a clone size, as once, few, many or a class for expanded clones.

clone size	J gene	D gene	V gene	CDR3 protein	CDR3 DNA
many	TRBJ2-7	TRBD1	TRBV28	CASSLPRQGKYF	TGTGCCAGCAGTTTGCCCCGACAGGGAAAGTACTTC
.	TRBJ1-5	.	TRBV6-2/TRBV6-3	CASSYGDNSYQPQHF	TGTGCCAGCAGTTATGGGGACAACTCCTATCAGCCCCAGCATTTT
.	TRBJ1-6	TRBD1	TRBV27	CASSFGQGGSPLHF	TGTGCCAGCAGTTTCGGACAGGGGGGTTCACCCCTCCACTTT
.	TRBJ1-4	.	TRBV7-8	CASSPKLLKNEKLFF	TGTGCCAGCAGCCCGAAATTACTGAAGAATGAAAAACTGTTTTTT
once	TRBJ2-1	TRBD2	TRBV2	CASSETSGDEQFF	TGTGCCAGCAGCGAGACTAGCGGCGATGAGCAGTTCTTC
.	TRBJ2-2	.	TRBV7-8	CASSALVTTGELFF	TGTGCCAGCAGCGCCTTAGTAACCACCGGGGAGCTGTTTTTT
.	TRBJ1-6	TRBD1	TRBV20-1	CSAIQGNSPLHF	TGCAGTGCTATACAGGGGAATTCACCCCTCCACTTT
few	TRBJ2-1	TRBD1	TRBV5-1	CASSLAVDRAYNEQFF	TGCGCCAGCAGCTTGGCAGTGGACAGGGCATACAATGAGCAGTTCTTC
.	TRBJ2-1	.	TRBV5-1	CASSLVGLRNEQFF	TGCGCCAGCAGCTTGGTAGGGCTCCGGAATGAGCAGTTCTTC
.	TRBJ2-7	.	TRBV27	CASSPRPPYEQYF	TGTGCCAGCAGTCCTCGTCCCCCCTACGAGCAGTACTTC
.	TRBJ2-7	.	TRBV9	CASSVGGSAWAEQYF	TGTGCCAGCAGCGTAGGAGGCAGCGCTTGGGCCGAGCAGTACTTC
.	TRBJ1-1	TRBD1	TRBV3-1	CASSQPGQAGDTEAFF	TGTGCCAGCAGCCAGCCGGGACAGGCGGGGGACACTGAAGCTTTCTTT
.	TRBJ2-5	.	TRBV5-1	CASRLVLLQETQYF	TGCGCCAGCCGACTAGTTTTGCTCCAAGAGACCCAGTACTTC
.	TRBJ1-2	.	TRBV29-1	CSVEDRWEGYTF	TGCAGCGTTGAAGACCGGTGGGAAGGCTACACCTTC
.	TRBJ2-3	.	TRBV6-5	CASSYPAGETDTQYF	TGTGCCAGCAGTTACCCAGCCGGGGAGACAGATACGCAGTATTTT
many	TRBJ1-4	.	TRBV7-2	CASSLAAGSKEKLFF	TGTGCCAGCAGCTTAGCGGCAGGGTCCAAGGAAAAACTGTTTTTT
.	TRBJ2-1	.	TRBV29-1	CSVERRSGVSYNEQFF	TGCAGCGTTGAAAGAAGGTCGGGAGTTTCCTACAATGAGCAGTTCTTC
few	TRBJ1-1	TRBD1	TRBV29-1	CSARDRDWTEAFF	TGCAGCGCCCGGGACAGGGATTGGACTGAAGCTTTCTTT
.	TRBJ2-5	.	TRBV7-2	CASSLRGTQYF	TGTGCCAGCAGCTTACGGGGGACCCAGTACTTC
.	TRBJ1-2	.	TRBV20-1	CSAREDARPAHYGYTF	TGCAGTGCTAGAGAGGATGCCCGACCAGCCCATTATGGCTACACCTTC
once	TRBJ1-4	.	TRBV12-3/TRBV12-4	CASSRDSFNEKLFF	TGTGCCAGCAGCAGAGACAGCTTTAATGAAAAACTGTTTTTT
.	TRBJ1-6	.	TRBV6-1	CASSKKKQVLLGNSPLHF	TGTGCCAGCAGCAAAAAAAAGCAGGTTCTGCTGGGGAATTCACCCCTCCACTTT
.	TRBJ2-2	.	TRBV7-9	CASNKPGQPTGELFF	TGTGCCAGCAACAAGCCGGGACAACCGACCGGGGAGCTGTTTTTT
.	TRBJ1-1	.	TRBV27	CASSLKGGLDTEAFF	TGTGCCAGCAGTTTAAAGGGGGGTTTGGACACTGAAGCTTTCTTT
many	TRBJ2-1	.	TRBV5-1	CASSLEGGSYNEQFF	TGCGCCAGCAGCTTGGAGGGTGGCTCCTACAATGAGCAGTTCTTC
few	TRBJ2-1	.	TRBV2	CASSSQGRGNEQFF	TGTGCCAGCAGTTCACAGGGAAGGGGCAATGAGCAGTTCTTC
.	TRBJ2-1	.	TRBV5-1	CASRSGDPYAYNEQFF	TGCGCCAGCAGAAGTGGGGACCCCTACGCCTACAATGAGCAGTTCTTC
.	TRBJ2-4	TRBD1	TRBV28	CASSRRGQFREAKNIQYF	TGTGCCAGCAGCCGCAGGGGACAGTTTCGAGAAGCCAAAAACATTCAGTACTTC
once	TRBJ2-5	.	TRBV30	CAWSVPPPSTNSGEQYF	TGTGCCTGGAGTGTACCACCGCCTTCAACGAATTCCGGGGAGCAGTACTTC
few	TRBJ2-5	TRBD2	TRBV7-3	CASSSRGGLVETQYF	TGTGCCAGCAGCTCCCGGGGGGGGCTAGTGGAGACCCAGTACTTC
many	TRBJ2-1	.	TRBV20-1	CSATSAGSSYNEQFF	TGCAGTGCTACTAGTGCAGGGAGCTCCTACAATGAGCAGTTCTTC
.	TRBJ2-1	.	TRBV7-3	CASSFAGGEQFF	TGTGCCAGCAGCTTCGCAGGAGGTGAGCAGTTCTTC
.	TRBJ2-7	TRBD2	TRBV9	CASNRGGHEQYF	TGTGCCAGCAACCGGGGAGGGCACGAGCAGTACTTC
.	TRBJ2-5	TRBD2	TRBV24-1	CAISGSGETQYF	TGTGCCATTAGCGGGAGTGGAGAGACCCAGTACTTC
.	TRBJ1-2	TRBD1	TRBV3-1	CASSQNRGHGYTF	TGTGCCAGCAGCCAAAACAGGGGGCATGGCTACACCTTC
.	TRBJ2-1	.	TRBV29-1	CSADRGTGPYNEQFF	TGCAGCGCCGATCGGGGGACCGGCCCCTACAATGAGCAGTTCTTC
.	TRBJ2-5	.	TRBV28	CATARWQETQYF	TGTGCCACAGCCAGATGGCAAGAGACCCAGTACTTC
.	TRBJ2-7	TRBD1	TRBV20-1	CSAVDRVGSYEQYF	TGCAGTGCCGTCGACAGGGTCGGATCCTACGAGCAGTACTTC